Below are 23 T cell receptor beta chains sequenced from a single sample in a study of CD8 T cells in Susac syndrome. The RNA input was about 0.5 to 1 ug, and it was reverse transcribed with random hexamers. TCRdb re-called the immunoSEQ multiplex PCR reads through MiXCR, storing one row per CDR3 protein. The sample lists some 220,000 distinct CDR3 sequences, about 95% occurring once. The specimen sequenced was CD4+ T cells from PBMCs. The receptors stem from a human donor with multiple sclerosis.

The chain carries TRBV30 and TRBJ2-2; 9 bases map to TRBD2. The V gene's germline CDR1 is GTSNPN and CDR2 SVGIG (reference sequence). The ends lost 8 bases at V and 4 bases at J; junction bases unmatched: 11. The CDR3 loop spans 15 amino acids. CDR3 bases: TGTGCCATGGAGGGCGGGAGGGTCGGCACCGGGGAGCTGTTTTTT. Translating gives CAMEGGRVGTGELFF.

The chain uses TRBV7-9 and TRBJ2-1, with D unresolved. Looked up from germline, CDR1 is SEHNR and CDR2 is FQNEAQ (reference sequence). The CDR3 has 14 residues. Trimming stripped 4 bases from V and 3 bases from J, with 10 bases between. The CDR3 region is CASSSIGYYNEQFF. Written as DNA, the CDR3 is TGTGCCAGCAGCTCTATAGGATACTACAATGAGCAGTTCTTC.

This chain uses TRBV11-2 with TRBJ2-7; D not resolved. Germline values: CDR1 SGHAT, CDR2 FQNNGV. The CDR3 runs 12 residues. V dropped 0 bases and J dropped 4 bases, with 4 bases sitting between them. For the CDR3, the DNA is TGTGCCAGCAGCTTAGACTCGTACGAGCAGTACTTC. Protein sequence: CASSLDSYEQYF.

The table lists this clonotype with a count of one. The V call is TRBV28, the J call TRBJ2-7; 8 bases are a match to TRBD2. The CDR3 covers 14 residues. V gave up 3 bases and J gave up 5 bases; unmatched junction bases: 6. From germline, CDR1 is MDHEN and CDR2 SYDVKM. In nucleotides, the CDR3 is TGTGCCAGCAGTTTCAGTGGTAGCGGGAACGAGCAGTACTTC. Translated: CASSFSGSGNEQYF. The full variable domain, with the rest looked up from reference TRBV28 and TRBJ2-7, is DVKVTQSSRYLVKRTGEKVFLECVQDMDHENMFWYRQDPGLGLRLIYFSYDVKMKEKGDIPEGYSVSREKKERFSLILESASTNQTSMYLCASSFSGSGNEQYFGPGTRLTVT.

This chain links TRBV2 with TRBJ1-5; TRBD1 is a possible D gene (5 bases). Germline values: CDR1 SNHLY, CDR2 FYNNEI. The V end lost 8 bases, the J end lost 4 bases, and 18 bases lay between the germline ends. The CDR3 covers 15 residues. DNA for the CDR3: TGTGCCAGCGTCTATTCGGGGCAGTTAAATCAGCCCCAGCATTTT. Protein sequence: CASVYSGQLNQPQHF. The whole variable domain, remainder taken from reference TRBV2 and TRBJ1-5, is EPEVTQTPSHQVTQMGQEVILRCVPISNHLYFYWYRQILGQKVEFLVSFYNNEISEKSEIFDDQFSVERPDGSNFTLKIRSTKLEDSAMYFCASVYSGQLNQPQHFGDGTRLSIL.

The chain links TRBV2 to TRBJ2-5, with D maybe TRBD2 (5 bases). Germline lookup yields CDR1 SNHLY and CDR2 FYNNEI. CDR3 size: 15 residues. V was shortened by 2 bases and J by 0 bases, with 10 bases between the two germline ends. CDR3 bases: TGTGCCAGCAGTGAACGGAGCGGATACCAAGAGACCCAGTACTTC. Its protein is CASSERSGYQETQYF.

The CDR3 protein is CATSDTQGGGYTF. The CDR3 DNA reads TGTGCCACCAGTGATACACAGGGAGGTGGCTACACCTTC. The chain carries TRBV24-1 and TRBJ1-2, with a weak D call TRBD1 (6 bases). The CDR3 extends over 13 amino acids. Between the trimmed V and J ends, which lost 3 bases and 7 bases, there was a span of 11 bases. Germline-derived CDR1 and CDR2 are KGHDR and SFDVKD.

The CDR3 reads CAISSRGNTEAFF. CDR3 nucleotides: TGTGCCATATCGTCCAGGGGTAACACTGAAGCTTTCTTT. The chain links TRBV2 to TRBJ1-1, with D perhaps TRBD1 (6 bases). This CDR3 contains 13 residues. V dropped 10 bases and J dropped 2 bases, with 14 bases sitting between them. Germline V lookup: CDR1 SNHLY, CDR2 FYNNEI.

The V gene is TRBV3-1, the J gene TRBJ2-3; TRBD2 aligns across 11 bases. Trimming took 1 base from V and 2 from J; bases not matched to a gene: 2. Germline lookup yields CDR1 LGHDT and CDR2 YNNKEL (reference sequence). This CDR3 contains 16 residues. CDR3 residues: CASSQAGLAVTDTQYF. DNA of the CDR3: TGTGCCAGCAGCCAAGCGGGACTAGCGGTCACAGATACGCAGTATTTT.

The chain joins TRBV6-1 to TRBJ2-1; 7 bases match TRBD1. V lost 2 bases to trimming and J lost 2 bases; unmatched junction nucleotides: 3. Germline V gives CDR1 MNHNS, CDR2 SASEGT. CDR3 length: 15 amino acids. The CDR3 region is CASSEPGQPYNEQFF. In nucleotides, the CDR3 is TGTGCCAGCAGTGAACCGGGACAGCCCTACAATGAGCAGTTCTTC.

This chain uses TRBV9 with TRBJ2-7; the match to TRBD2 covers 9 bases. Trimming cost V 0 bases and J 3 bases; bases outside gene matches: 4. There are 15 residues in the CDR3. Per germline, CDR1 SGDLS and CDR2 YYNGEE. DNA of the CDR3: TGTGCCAGCAGCGTAGCGGCGGGGGGGCTCTACGAGCAGTACTTC. Protein sequence: CASSVAAGGLYEQYF.

The V and J genes are TRBV29-1 and TRBJ2-5; weak D call: TRBD1 (6 bases). CDR3 length: 14 amino acids. The ends were cut back, 0 bases at V and 5 bases at J, with 13 bases in the middle. Germline V gene lookup returns CDR1 SQVTM and CDR2 ANQGSEA. CDR3: CSVEDRGNWETQYF. The CDR3 region has the DNA TGCAGCGTTGAAGATAGGGGGAACTGGGAGACCCAGTACTTC.

This chain joins TRBV9 and TRBJ1-1; 10 nucleotides line up with TRBD1. The CDR3 has 17 residues. The germline V gene has CDR1 SGDLS and CDR2 YYNGEE. The V gene end was trimmed by 2 bases and the J gene end by 0 bases; junction bases not matched to a gene: 7. The CDR3 coding sequence is TGTGCCAGCAGCGTTGGGACAGGGGCTTACATGAACACTGAAGCTTTCTTT. Translation: CASSVGTGAYMNTEAFF.

The rearrangement joins TRBV12-3 or TRBV12-4 to TRBJ1-6; TRBD1 is a possible D gene (5 bases). V was cut by 5 bases and J by 11 bases, with 16 bases left in between. The CDR3 contains 14 residues. The CDR3 sequence is CASSPDRSTAPLHF. CDR3 in DNA: TGTGCCAGCAGTCCCGACAGATCAACTGCACCCCTCCACTTT.

The chain couples TRBV20-1 to TRBJ2-5; 8 bases map to TRBD1. Germline V lookup: CDR1 DFQATT, CDR2 SNEGSKA (reference sequence). The V and J ends lost 3 bases and 5 bases, in that order; junction bases with no gene match: 8. The CDR3 runs 14 residues. CDR3 amino acids: CSASKDRVRETQYF. DNA of the CDR3: TGCAGTGCTAGTAAGGACAGGGTCAGGGAGACCCAGTACTTC.

This rearrangement joins TRBV28 to TRBJ2-3; 16 nucleotides align to TRBD2. The CDR3 is 18 residues long. The germline V gene encodes CDR1 MDHEN and CDR2 SYDVKM. The J segment lost 3 bases and the V segment lost 8 bases, leaving 11 bases of the junction unmatched. CDR3 loop: CASSTGLAGGPLTDTQYF. CDR3 nucleotides: TGTGCCAGCTCGACGGGACTAGCGGGAGGGCCTTTAACAGATACGCAGTATTTT.

The chain is built from TRBV7-2 and TRBJ2-7, with D possibly TRBD1 on 6 matching bases. CDR1 and CDR2 from the germline V gene are SGHTA and FQGNSA. CDR3 length: 14 residues. The germline V and J ends were trimmed by 5 bases and 4 bases, with 15 bases remaining between them. In DNA form, the CDR3 reads TGTGCCAGCAGCAAACAGGGTGGCGGGTACGAGCAGTACTTC. Translation gives CASSKQGGGYEQYF.

This chain uses TRBV29-1 with TRBJ1-1; the D is unclear. Germline CDR1 and CDR2: SQVTM and ANQGSEA. The CDR3 loop spans 11 amino acids. Trimming cost V 6 bases and J 1 base, with 6 bases left between them. CDR3 nucleotide sequence: TGCAGCGTAGAGAGGAACACTGAAGCTTTCTTT. Protein: CSVERNTEAFF.

The rearrangement links TRBV28 to TRBJ2-7, with D hard to call. The CDR3 runs 12 residues. Germline CDR1 reads MDHEN; CDR2 reads SYDVKM. V was trimmed by 3 bases and J by 7 bases, leaving 10 bases between them. CDR3 nucleotides: TGTGCCAGCAGTTTTTTTCCTGGGGAGCAGTACTTC. As protein: CASSFFPGEQYF.

The rearrangement links TRBV13 to TRBJ2-2; D is perhaps TRBD1 (5 bases). Deletions cut 5 bases from V and 1 base from J, with 11 bases between. Germline CDR1 reads PRHDT; CDR2 reads FYEKMQ (reference sequence). This CDR3 is 15 amino acids long. CDR3 sequence: CASSPRALNTGELFF. The DNA of the CDR3 is TGTGCCAGCAGCCCCAGGGCTTTGAACACCGGGGAGCTGTTTTTT.

The chain couples TRBV24-1 to TRBJ2-1, with 11 bases matching TRBD2. The germline V gene encodes CDR1 KGHDR and CDR2 SFDVKD. The CDR3 loop spans 16 amino acids. Germline trimming cut 4 bases from V and 8 bases from J; bases unmatched to any gene: 9. The CDR3 region is CATSDSTSGRGDEQFF. Written as DNA, the CDR3 is TGTGCCACCAGTGACTCAACTAGCGGGAGAGGCGATGAGCAGTTCTTC.

The chain combines TRBV5-4 with TRBJ1-6; D gene ambiguous. CDR3 length: 13 residues. CDR1 and CDR2 (germline): SGHNT, YYREEE (reference sequence). V dropped 0 bases and J dropped 9 bases, with 7 bases sitting between them. CDR3 residues: CASSLGLTSPLHF. The CDR3 DNA is TGTGCCAGCAGCTTGGGTCTCACTTCACCCCTCCACTTT.

The rearrangement uses TRBV14 and TRBJ1-2; no clear D gene. CDR3 length: 16 residues. V was cut by 2 bases and J by 7 bases, with 20 bases left in between. Germline lookup yields CDR1 SGHDN and CDR2 FVKESK. DNA for the CDR3: TGTGCCAGCAGCCAAATGGAGGGTGGGGTCCGCACTGGCTACACCTTC. It translates to CASSQMEGGVRTGYTF.